This is a list of T cell receptor beta chains from one sample in a study of blood T cells in healthy people across ages. TCRdb re-called the 5' RACE reads through MiXCR, storing one row per CDR3 protein. The sample yields about 1,400,000 distinct CDR3 sequences, about 40% seen once. The sample consisted of blood. The receptor set was obtained from a woman aged 18-29 years in good health. The CDR3 runs from the conserved cysteine through the conserved F or W. The D gene is left open where the match is weak. Not all rows give a size; the values are once, few, many and, for expanded clones, a class.

v_gene: TRBV20-1; abundance: many; d_gene: .; j_gene: TRBJ2-7; CDR3aa: CSARVGRGGYEQYF; CDR3nt: TGCAGTGCTAGAGTGGGCAGGGGAGGTTACGAGCAGTACTTC
v_gene: TRBV2; abundance: .; d_gene: TRBD1; j_gene: TRBJ2-5; CDR3aa: CASSPGQGAPETQYF; CDR3nt: TGTGCCAGCAGTCCGGGACAGGGGGCACCAGAGACCCAGTACTTC
v_gene: TRBV20-1; abundance: once; d_gene: .; j_gene: TRBJ1-1; CDR3aa: CSAGPVNTEAFF; CDR3nt: TGCAGTGCTGGGCCGGTGAACACTGAAGCTTTCTTT
v_gene: TRBV27; abundance: once; d_gene: TRBD1; j_gene: TRBJ1-2; CDR3aa: CASSLWPGQGEGVYGYTF; CDR3nt: TGTGCCAGCAGTTTATGGCCCGGACAGGGGGAGGGGGTCTATGGCTACACCTTC
v_gene: TRBV20-1; abundance: .; d_gene: .; j_gene: TRBJ2-1; CDR3aa: CSAPAGALNNEQFF; CDR3nt: TGCAGTGCTCCTGCGGGGGCCCTAAACAATGAGCAGTTCTTC
v_gene: TRBV6-1; abundance: .; d_gene: .; j_gene: TRBJ1-6; CDR3aa: CASSEGLAESSPLHF; CDR3nt: TGTGCCAGCAGTGAAGGCCTGGCGGAAAGTTCACCCCTCCACTTT
v_gene: TRBV20-1; abundance: .; d_gene: .; j_gene: TRBJ2-7; CDR3aa: CSATRTDHYEQYF; CDR3nt: TGCAGTGCTACCAGGACAGACCACTACGAGCAGTACTTC
v_gene: TRBV28; abundance: few; d_gene: .; j_gene: TRBJ2-3; CDR3aa: CASSLTTAPDTQYF; CDR3nt: TGTGCCAGCAGTTTGACGACGGCCCCAGATACGCAGTATTTT
v_gene: TRBV10-3; abundance: .; d_gene: TRBD1; j_gene: TRBJ1-2; CDR3aa: CAISGPTGRSALEYGYTF; CDR3nt: TGTGCCATCAGTGGACCGACAGGGCGATCTGCCTTGGAGTATGGCTACACCTTC
v_gene: TRBV27; abundance: .; d_gene: .; j_gene: TRBJ2-7; CDR3aa: CASSRDGRYEQYF; CDR3nt: TGTGCCAGCAGCCGGGACGGACGCTACGAGCAGTACTTC
v_gene: TRBV7-9; abundance: few; d_gene: TRBD1; j_gene: TRBJ2-7; CDR3aa: CASSKLQGARDEQYF; CDR3nt: TGTGCCAGCAGCAAACTACAGGGGGCGAGGGACGAGCAGTACTTC
v_gene: TRBV7-9; abundance: few; d_gene: TRBD2; j_gene: TRBJ2-1; CDR3aa: CASSRPLSGGVGGQFF; CDR3nt: TGTGCCAGCAGCCGCCCCCTTAGCGGGGGTGTAGGTGGGCAGTTCTTC
v_gene: TRBV20-1; abundance: few; d_gene: .; j_gene: TRBJ1-1; CDR3aa: CSAREGGGNTEAFF; CDR3nt: TGCAGTGCTAGAGAGGGGGGAGGGAACACTGAAGCTTTCTTT
v_gene: TRBV29-1; abundance: few; d_gene: .; j_gene: TRBJ2-7; CDR3aa: CSVLLEGFYEQYF; CDR3nt: TGCAGCGTTCTTTTAGAGGGGTTCTACGAGCAGTACTTC
v_gene: TRBV3-1; abundance: few; d_gene: .; j_gene: TRBJ1-4; CDR3aa: CASSPPGTSNEKLFF; CDR3nt: TGTGCCAGCAGCCCCCCCGGAACCTCTAATGAAAAACTGTTTTTT
v_gene: TRBV6-5; abundance: .; d_gene: TRBD2; j_gene: TRBJ2-1; CDR3aa: CASSYSAGDGEQFF; CDR3nt: TGTGCCAGCAGTTACTCAGCGGGAGATGGTGAGCAGTTCTTC